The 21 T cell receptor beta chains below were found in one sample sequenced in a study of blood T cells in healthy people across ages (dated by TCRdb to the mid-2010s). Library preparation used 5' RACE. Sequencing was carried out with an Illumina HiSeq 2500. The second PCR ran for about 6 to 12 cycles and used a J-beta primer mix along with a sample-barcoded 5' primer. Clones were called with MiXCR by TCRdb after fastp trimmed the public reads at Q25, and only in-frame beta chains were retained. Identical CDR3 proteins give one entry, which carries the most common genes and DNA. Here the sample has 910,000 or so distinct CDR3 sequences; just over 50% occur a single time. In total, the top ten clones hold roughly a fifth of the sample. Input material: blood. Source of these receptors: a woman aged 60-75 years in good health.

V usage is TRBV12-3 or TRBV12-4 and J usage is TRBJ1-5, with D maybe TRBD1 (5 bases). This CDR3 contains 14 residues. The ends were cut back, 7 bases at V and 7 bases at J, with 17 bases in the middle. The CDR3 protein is CASTADNLRQPQHF. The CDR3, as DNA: TGTGCCAGCACCGCGGACAACCTACGGCAGCCCCAGCATTTT.

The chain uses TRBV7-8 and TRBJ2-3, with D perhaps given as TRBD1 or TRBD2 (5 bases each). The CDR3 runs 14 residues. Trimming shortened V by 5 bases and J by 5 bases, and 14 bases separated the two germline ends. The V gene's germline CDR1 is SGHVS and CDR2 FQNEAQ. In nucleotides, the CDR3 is TGTGCCAGCAGCGATCAAACAGGACTAGATACGCAGTATTTT. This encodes CASSDQTGLDTQYF.

The CDR3 reads CASRRQGQQNIQYF. CDR3 sequence (DNA): TGTGCCAGCAGAAGACAGGGGCAACAAAACATTCAGTACTTC. The gene calls are TRBV6-1 and TRBJ2-4; 8 bases match TRBD1. The CDR3 consists of 14 residues. Looked up from germline, CDR1 is MNHNS and CDR2 is SASEGT. Germline trimming cut 6 bases from V and 5 bases from J; bases unmatched to any gene: 6.

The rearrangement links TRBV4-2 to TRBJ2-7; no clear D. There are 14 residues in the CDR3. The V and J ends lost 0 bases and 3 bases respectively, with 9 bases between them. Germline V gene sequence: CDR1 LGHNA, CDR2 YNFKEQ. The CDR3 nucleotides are TGTGCCAGCAGCCAAGATGCACAGAGCTACGAGCAGTACTTC. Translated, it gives CASSQDAQSYEQYF.

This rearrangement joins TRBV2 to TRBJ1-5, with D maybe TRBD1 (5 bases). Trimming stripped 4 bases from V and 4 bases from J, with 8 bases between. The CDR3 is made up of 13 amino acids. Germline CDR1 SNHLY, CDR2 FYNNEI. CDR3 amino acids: CASSGDANQPQHF. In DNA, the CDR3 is TGTGCCAGCAGTGGGGACGCAAATCAGCCCCAGCATTTT.

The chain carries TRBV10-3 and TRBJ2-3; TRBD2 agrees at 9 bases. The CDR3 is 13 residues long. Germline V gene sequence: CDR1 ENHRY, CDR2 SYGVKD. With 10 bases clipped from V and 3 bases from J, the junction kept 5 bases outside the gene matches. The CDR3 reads CATQREETDTQYF. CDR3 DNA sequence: TGTGCCACCCAGCGGGAGGAAACAGATACGCAGTATTTT.

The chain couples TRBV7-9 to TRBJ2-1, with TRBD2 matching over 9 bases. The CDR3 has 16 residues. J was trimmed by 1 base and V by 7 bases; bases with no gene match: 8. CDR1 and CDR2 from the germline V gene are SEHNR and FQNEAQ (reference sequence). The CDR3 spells CASTQVRGGSYNEQFF. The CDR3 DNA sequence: TGTGCCAGCACCCAAGTGCGGGGGGGATCCTACAATGAGCAGTTCTTC.

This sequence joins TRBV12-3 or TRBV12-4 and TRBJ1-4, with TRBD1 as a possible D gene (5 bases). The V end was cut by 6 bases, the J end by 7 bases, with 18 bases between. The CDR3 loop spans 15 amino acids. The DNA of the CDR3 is TGTGCCAGCAGCCCCGTGGGGCAAGCTATTGAAAAACTGTTTTTT. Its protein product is CASSPVGQAIEKLFF.

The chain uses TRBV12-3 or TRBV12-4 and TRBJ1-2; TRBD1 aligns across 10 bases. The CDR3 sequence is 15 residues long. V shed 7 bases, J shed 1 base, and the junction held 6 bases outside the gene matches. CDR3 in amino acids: CASKERDRGNYGYTF. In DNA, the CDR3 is TGTGCCAGCAAGGAGAGGGACAGGGGTAACTATGGCTACACCTTC.

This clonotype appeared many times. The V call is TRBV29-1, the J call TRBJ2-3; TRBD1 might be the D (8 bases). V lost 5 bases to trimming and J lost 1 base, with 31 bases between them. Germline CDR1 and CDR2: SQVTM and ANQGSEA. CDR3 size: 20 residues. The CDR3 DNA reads TGCAGCGTTAGACCCTTCGGACAGGGAGGGGGTCGATCGGGCACAGATACGCAGTATTTT. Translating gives CSVRPFGQGGGRSGTDTQYF.

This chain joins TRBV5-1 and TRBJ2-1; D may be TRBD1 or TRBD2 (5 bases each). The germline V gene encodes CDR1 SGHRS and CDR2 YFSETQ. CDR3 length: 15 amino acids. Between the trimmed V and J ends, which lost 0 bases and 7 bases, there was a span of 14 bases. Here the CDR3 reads CASSLEGTSGNEQFF. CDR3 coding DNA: TGCGCCAGCAGCTTGGAGGGGACCTCGGGTAATGAGCAGTTCTTC.

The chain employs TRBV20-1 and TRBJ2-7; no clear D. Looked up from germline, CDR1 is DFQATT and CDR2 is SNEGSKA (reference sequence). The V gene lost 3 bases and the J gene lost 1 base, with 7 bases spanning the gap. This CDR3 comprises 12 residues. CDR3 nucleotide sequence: TGCAGTGCTAGTAAAGTTTCCTACGAGCAGTACTTC. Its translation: CSASKVSYEQYF.

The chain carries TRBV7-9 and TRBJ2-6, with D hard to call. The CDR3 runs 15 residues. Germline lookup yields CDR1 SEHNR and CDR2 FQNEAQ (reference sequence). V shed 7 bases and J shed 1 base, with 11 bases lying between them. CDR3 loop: CASTLDLSGANVLTF. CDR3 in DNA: TGTGCCAGCACCCTAGACCTATCTGGGGCCAACGTCCTGACTTTC.

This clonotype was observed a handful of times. The CDR3 loop reads CASKLGENEQFF. The CDR3, as DNA: TGTGCCAGCAAGTTGGGCGAGAATGAGCAGTTCTTC. The chain joins TRBV2 to TRBJ2-1; no clear D gene. Germline CDR1 SNHLY, CDR2 FYNNEI. V lost 7 bases and J lost 7, with 11 bases in between. This CDR3 is built from 12 residues.

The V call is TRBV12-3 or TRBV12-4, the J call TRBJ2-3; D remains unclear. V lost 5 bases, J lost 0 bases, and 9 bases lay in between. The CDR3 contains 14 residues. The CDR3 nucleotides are TGTGCCAGCAGTGTAGTCCACAGCACAGATACGCAGTATTTT. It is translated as CASSVVHSTDTQYF.

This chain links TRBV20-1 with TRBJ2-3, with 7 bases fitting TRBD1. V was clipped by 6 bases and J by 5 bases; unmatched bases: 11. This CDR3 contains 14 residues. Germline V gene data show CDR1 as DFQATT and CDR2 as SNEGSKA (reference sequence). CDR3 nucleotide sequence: TGCAGTGCCCGGAAGACAGGGAGAATAGATACGCAGTATTTT. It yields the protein CSARKTGRIDTQYF.

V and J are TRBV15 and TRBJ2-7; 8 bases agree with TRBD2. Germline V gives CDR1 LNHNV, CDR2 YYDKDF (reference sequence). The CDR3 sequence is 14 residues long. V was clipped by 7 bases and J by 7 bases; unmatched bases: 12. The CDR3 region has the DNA TGTGCCACCAACCCGGGACTAGGACACAATGAGCAGTACTTC. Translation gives CATNPGLGHNEQYF.

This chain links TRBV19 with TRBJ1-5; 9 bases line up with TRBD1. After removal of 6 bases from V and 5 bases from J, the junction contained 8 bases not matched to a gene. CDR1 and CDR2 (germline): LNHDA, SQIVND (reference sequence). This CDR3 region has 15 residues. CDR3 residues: CASRTGTGRDQPQHF. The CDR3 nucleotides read TGTGCCAGTAGAACCGGGACAGGGAGAGATCAGCCCCAGCATTTT.

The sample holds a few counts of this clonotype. CDR3 protein: CASSSGRLGGEQYF. CDR3 in DNA: TGTGCCAGCAGCTCGGGACGGCTGGGTGGCGAGCAGTACTTC. The chain joins TRBV7-6 to TRBJ2-4; D may correspond to TRBD1 or TRBD2 (5 bases each). Judging by the DNA end, TRBJ2-7 fits better; the J call may be wrong. The CDR3 length is 14 residues. Per germline, CDR1 SGHVS and CDR2 FNYEAQ.

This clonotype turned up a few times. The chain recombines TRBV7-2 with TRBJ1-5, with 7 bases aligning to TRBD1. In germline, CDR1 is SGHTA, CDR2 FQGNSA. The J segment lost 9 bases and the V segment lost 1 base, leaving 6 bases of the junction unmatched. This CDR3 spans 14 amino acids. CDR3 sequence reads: CASSLGQGFGPQHF. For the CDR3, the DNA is TGTGCCAGCAGCTTAGGACAGGGCTTTGGGCCCCAGCATTTT.

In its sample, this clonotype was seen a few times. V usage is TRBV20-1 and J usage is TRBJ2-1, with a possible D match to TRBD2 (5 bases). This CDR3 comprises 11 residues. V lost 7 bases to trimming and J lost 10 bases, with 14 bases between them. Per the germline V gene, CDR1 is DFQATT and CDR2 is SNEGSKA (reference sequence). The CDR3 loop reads CSVVAPREQFF. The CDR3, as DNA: TGCAGTGTCGTAGCGCCGAGGGAGCAGTTCTTC.